This T cell receptor (beta chain) was sequenced during a study of cytomegalovirus exposure and HLA in healthy donors. Findings of the study overall: Later analysis revealed greater clonal expansion in HLA-associated TCR beta chains than in equally common others. The authors listed 164 TCR beta chains as cytomegalovirus-associated. According to an earlier analysis, most TCR beta V segments yielded productive rearrangements about 90% or about 30% of the time. An Asian-associated ancestry cluster reportedly showed fewer N-insertions than the roughly 600-donor mean in a later analysis.

On this clone: Its antigen is still unknown.

It was with 60 Vbeta and 13 Jbeta primers that the PCR ran. Libraries were prepared by immunoSEQ multiplex PCR; TCRdb keeps only in-frame clonotypes and omits some of them. The sample comprises under 300,000 clones, around 81% of which are singletons, and 8% rests with the top ten. The CDR3 is 15 residues long. The V gene lost 4 bases and the J gene lost 2 bases, with 13 bases spanning the gap. Looked up from germline, CDR1 is SNHLY and CDR2 is FYNNEI. This chain links TRBV2 with TRBJ2-3; TRBD1 is a possible D gene (6 bases). This clonotype was obtained from an older woman in good health and CMV-seropositive. The sequencing input was PBMCs. CDR3 DNA: TGTGCCAGCAGTGTAATGGACAGCACCACAGATACGCAGTATTTT. The encoded protein is CASSVMDSTTDTQYF.